This T cell receptor beta chain comes out of a study of T cell responses to AZD1222 COVID-19 vaccine. In its sample, this clone was seen a few times. CDR3 length equals 13 residues. Per germline, CDR1 MNHEY and CDR2 SMNVEV (reference sequence). V lost 6 bases and J 4 bases, leaving 12 bases between the germline ends. Profiling relied on immunoSEQ multiplex PCR, and the TCRdb table lists in-frame clones only, not all of them. This sample has about 28,000 clones, with roughly 89% found just once. This specimen was peripheral blood, taken on day 0 of AZD1222 vaccination. The rearrangement uses TRBV27 and TRBJ1-1, with D unclear. The clonotype originates from an adult in good health. The CDR3 loop reads CASSSWAGTEAFF. The DNA for the CDR3 is TGTGCCAGCAGCTCATGGGCGGGCACTGAAGCTTTCTTT.